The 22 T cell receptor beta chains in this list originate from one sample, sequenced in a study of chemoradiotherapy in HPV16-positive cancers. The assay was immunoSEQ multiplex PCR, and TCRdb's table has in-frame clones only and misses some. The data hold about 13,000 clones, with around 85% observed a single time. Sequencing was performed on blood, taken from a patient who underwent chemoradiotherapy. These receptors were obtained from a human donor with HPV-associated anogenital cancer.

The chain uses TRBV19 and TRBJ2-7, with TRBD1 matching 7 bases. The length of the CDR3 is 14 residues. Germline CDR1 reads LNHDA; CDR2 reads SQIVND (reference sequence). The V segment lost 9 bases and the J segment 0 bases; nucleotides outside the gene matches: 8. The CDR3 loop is CARCQGDSSYEQYV. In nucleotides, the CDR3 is TGTGCCAGATGTCAAGGGGACAGCTCCTACGAGCAGTACGTC.

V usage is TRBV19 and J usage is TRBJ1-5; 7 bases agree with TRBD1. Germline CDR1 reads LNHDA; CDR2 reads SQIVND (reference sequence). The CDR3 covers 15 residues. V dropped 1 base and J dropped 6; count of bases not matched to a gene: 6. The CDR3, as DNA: TGTGCCAGTAGTATAGGGTCAGGGGGTGGTCAGCCCCAGCATTTT. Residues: CASSIGSGGGQPQHF.

The CDR3 coding sequence is TGTGCCAGCAGTTCCCTTCTAGCGGGGGGTGGTGGGACAGATACGCAGTATTTT. Encoded protein: CASSSLLAGGGGTDTQYF. The chain links TRBV27 to TRBJ2-3; 11 nucleotides align to TRBD2. This CDR3 has 18 residues. V was clipped by 4 bases and J by 3 bases; unmatched bases: 12. The germline CDR1 and CDR2 sequences are MNHEY and SMNVEV (reference sequence).

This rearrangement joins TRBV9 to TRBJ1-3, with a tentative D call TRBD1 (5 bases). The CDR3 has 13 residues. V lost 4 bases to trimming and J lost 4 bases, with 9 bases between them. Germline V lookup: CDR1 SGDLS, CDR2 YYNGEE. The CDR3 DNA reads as TGTGCCAGCAGCACGTGGACAGGAAACACCATATATTTT. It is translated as CASSTWTGNTIYF.

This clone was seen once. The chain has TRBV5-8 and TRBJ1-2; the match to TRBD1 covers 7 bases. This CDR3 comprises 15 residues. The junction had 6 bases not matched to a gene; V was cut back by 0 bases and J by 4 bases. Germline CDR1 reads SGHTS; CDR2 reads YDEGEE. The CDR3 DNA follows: TGTGCCAGCAGCTTGGGGGTTGGACAGGTCTATGGCTACACCTTC. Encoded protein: CASSLGVGQVYGYTF. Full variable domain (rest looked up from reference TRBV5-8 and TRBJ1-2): EAGVTQSPTHLIKTRGQQATLRCSPISGHTSVYWYQQALGLGLQFLLWYDEGEERNRGNFPPRFSGRQFPNYSSELNVNALELEDSALYLCASSLGVGQVYGYTFGSGTRLTVV.

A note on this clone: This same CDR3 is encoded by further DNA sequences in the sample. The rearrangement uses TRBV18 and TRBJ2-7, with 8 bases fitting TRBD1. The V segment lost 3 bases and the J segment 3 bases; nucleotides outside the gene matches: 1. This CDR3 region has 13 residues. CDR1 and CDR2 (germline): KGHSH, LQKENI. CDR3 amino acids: CASSPGTGYEQYV. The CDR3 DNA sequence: TGTGCCAGCTCACCCGGGACAGGCTACGAGCAGTACGTC.

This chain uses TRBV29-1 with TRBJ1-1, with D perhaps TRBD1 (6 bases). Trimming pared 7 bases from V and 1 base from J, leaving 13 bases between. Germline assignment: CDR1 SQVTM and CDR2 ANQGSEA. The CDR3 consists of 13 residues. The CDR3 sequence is CSAVQGPNTEAFF. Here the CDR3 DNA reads TGCAGCGCAGTACAGGGCCCGAACACTGAAGCTTTCTTT.

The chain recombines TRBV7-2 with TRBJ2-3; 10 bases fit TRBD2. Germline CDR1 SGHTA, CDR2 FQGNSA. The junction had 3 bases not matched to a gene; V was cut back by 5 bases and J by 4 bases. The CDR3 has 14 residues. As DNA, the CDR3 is TGTGCCAGCAGCCCCGGGACTAGCGCAGATACGCAGTATTTT. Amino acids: CASSPGTSADTQYF.

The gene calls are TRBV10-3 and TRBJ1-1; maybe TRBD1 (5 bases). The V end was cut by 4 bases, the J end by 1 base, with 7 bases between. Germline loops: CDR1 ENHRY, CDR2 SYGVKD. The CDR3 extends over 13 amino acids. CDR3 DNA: TGTGCCATCAGTGGAGGACAGAACACTGAAGCTTTCTTT. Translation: CAISGGQNTEAFF.

The CDR3: CASSLGTGNMNTEAFF. DNA of the CDR3: TGTGCCAGCAGCTTGGGGACAGGGAATATGAACACTGAAGCTTTCTTT. The genes are TRBV5-6 and TRBJ1-1; 8 nucleotides line up with TRBD1. J was trimmed by 0 bases and V by 0 bases; bases with no gene match: 4. CDR3 length: 16 residues. The germline V gene encodes CDR1 SGHDT and CDR2 YYEEEE.

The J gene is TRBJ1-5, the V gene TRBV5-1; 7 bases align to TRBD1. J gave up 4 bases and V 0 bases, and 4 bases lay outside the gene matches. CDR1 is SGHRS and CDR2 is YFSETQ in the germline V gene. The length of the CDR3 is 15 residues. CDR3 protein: CASSLEGARNQPQHF. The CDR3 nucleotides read TGCGCCAGCAGCTTGGAGGGGGCGCGGAATCAGCCCCAGCATTTT.

The CDR3 is CASSPRTSGGFANTGELFF. The CDR3 DNA sequence: TGTGCCAGCAGTCCCAGGACTAGCGGGGGGTTCGCGAACACCGGGGAGCTGTTTTTT. The gene calls are TRBV7-8 and TRBJ2-2; 14 bases are a match to TRBD2. Germline V gene sequence: CDR1 SGHVS, CDR2 FQNEAQ. The CDR3 extends over 19 amino acids. The J segment lost 0 bases and the V segment lost 6 bases, leaving 9 bases of the junction unmatched.

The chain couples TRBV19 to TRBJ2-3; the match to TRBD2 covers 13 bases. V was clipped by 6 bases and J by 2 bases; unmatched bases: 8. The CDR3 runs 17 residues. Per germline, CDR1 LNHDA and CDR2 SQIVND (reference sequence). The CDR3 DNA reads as TGTGCCAGTAGCCACGGGACTAGCGGGGCCCACACAGATACGCAGTATTTT. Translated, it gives CASSHGTSGAHTDTQYF.

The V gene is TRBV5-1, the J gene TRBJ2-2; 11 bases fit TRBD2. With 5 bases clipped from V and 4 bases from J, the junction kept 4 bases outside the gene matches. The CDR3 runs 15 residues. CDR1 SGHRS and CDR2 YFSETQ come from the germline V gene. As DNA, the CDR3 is TGCGCCAGCAGGTCTAGCGGGGGGCCCACCGGGGAGCTGTTTTTT. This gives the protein CASRSSGGPTGELFF.

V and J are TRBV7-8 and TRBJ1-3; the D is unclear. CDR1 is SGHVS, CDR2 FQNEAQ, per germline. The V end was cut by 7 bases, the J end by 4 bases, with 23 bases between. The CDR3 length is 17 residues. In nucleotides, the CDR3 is TGTGCCAGCAACAACGTCCTTGGTCAGTCAAAGGGAAACACCATATATTTT. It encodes CASNNVLGQSKGNTIYF.

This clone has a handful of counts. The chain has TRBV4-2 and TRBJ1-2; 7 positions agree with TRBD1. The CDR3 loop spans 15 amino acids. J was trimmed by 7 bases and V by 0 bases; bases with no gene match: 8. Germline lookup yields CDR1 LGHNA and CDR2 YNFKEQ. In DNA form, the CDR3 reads TGTGCCAGCAGCCAAGATTTTCAGGGGGGCTCTGGCTACACCTTC. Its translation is CASSQDFQGGSGYTF.

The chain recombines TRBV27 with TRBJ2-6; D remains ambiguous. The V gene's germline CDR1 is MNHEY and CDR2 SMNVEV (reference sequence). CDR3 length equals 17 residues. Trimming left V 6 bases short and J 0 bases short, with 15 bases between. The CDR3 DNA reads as TGTGCCAGCAGCAGCTTGGGCCTTGGCTCTGGGGCCAACGTCCTGACTTTC. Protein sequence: CASSSLGLGSGANVLTF.

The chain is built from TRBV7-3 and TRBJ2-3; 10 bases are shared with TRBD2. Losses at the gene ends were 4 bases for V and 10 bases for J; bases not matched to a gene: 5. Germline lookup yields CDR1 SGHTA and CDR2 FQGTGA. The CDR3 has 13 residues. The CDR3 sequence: CASSSELAGAQYF. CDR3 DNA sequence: TGTGCCAGCAGCTCAGAGCTAGCGGGGGCGCAGTATTTT.

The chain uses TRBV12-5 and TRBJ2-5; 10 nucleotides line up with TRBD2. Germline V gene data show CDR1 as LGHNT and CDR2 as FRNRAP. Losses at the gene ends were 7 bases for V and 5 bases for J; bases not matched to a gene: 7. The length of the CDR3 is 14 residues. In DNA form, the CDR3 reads TGTGCTAGTGCCATCAGCGGGGGGGCTGAGACCCAGTACTTC. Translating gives CASAISGGAETQYF.

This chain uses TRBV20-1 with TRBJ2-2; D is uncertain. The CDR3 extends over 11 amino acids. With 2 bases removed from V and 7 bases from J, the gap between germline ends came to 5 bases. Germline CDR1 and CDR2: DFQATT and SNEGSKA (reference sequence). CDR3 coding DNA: TGCAGTGCTAGATTGGACGGGGAGCTGTTTTTT. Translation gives CSARLDGELFF.

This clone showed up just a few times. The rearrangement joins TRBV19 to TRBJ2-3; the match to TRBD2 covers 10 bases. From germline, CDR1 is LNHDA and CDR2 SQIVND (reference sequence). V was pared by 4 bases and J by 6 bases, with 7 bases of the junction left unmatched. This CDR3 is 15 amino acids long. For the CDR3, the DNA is TGTGCCAGTAGTACCCAAGCGGGGGGGCCGGATACGCAGTATTTT. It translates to CASSTQAGGPDTQYF.

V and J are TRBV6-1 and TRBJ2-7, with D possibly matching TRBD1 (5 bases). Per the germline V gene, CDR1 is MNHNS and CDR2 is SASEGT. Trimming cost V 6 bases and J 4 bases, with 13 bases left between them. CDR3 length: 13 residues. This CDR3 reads CASREYRKYEQYF. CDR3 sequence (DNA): TGTGCCAGCAGGGAGTACAGGAAATACGAGCAGTACTTC.